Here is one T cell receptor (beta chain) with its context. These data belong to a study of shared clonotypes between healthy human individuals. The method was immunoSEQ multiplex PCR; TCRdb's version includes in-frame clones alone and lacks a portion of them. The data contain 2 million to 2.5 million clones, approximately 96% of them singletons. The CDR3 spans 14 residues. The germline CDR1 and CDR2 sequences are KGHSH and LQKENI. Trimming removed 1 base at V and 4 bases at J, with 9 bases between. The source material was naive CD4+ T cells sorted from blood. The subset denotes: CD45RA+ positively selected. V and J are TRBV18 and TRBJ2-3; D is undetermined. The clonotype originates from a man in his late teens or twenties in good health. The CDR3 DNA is TGTGCCAGCTCACCACTCTCCGCCCCAGATACGCAGTATTTT. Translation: CASSPLSAPDTQYF. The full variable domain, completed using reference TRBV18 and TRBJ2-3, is NAGVMQNPRHLVRRRGQEARLRCSPMKGHSHVYWYRQLPEEGLKFMVYLQKENIIDESGMPKERFSAEFPKEGPSILRIQQVVRGDSAAYFCASSPLSAPDTQYFGPGTRLTVL.